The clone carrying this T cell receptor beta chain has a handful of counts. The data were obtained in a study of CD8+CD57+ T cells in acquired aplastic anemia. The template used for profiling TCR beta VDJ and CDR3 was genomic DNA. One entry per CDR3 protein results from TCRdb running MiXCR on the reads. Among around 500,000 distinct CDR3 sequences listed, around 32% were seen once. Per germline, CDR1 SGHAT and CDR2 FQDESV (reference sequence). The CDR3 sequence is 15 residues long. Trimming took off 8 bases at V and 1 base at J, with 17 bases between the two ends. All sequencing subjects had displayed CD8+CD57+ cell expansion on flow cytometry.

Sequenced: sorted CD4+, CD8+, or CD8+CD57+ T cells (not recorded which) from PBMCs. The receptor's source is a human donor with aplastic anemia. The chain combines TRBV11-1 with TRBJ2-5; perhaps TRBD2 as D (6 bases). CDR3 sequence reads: CASLGRRGSQETQYF. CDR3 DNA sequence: TGTGCCAGCCTGGGAAGGAGGGGCAGCCAAGAGACCCAGTACTTC.